The sequence of this TCR beta chain was determined in a study of blood T cells in healthy people across ages. The study's findings and limits: Higher diversity and more naive CD4+ cells were features of long-lived donors, compared to aged donors.

Using a J-beta primer mix together with a sample-barcoded 5' primer, a second PCR was run for roughly 6 to 12 cycles. MiXCR was run by TCRdb on the 5' RACE reads, yielding one entry per CDR3 protein. Of about a million distinct CDR3 sequences in the sample, around 48% were seen once. CDR1 and CDR2 (germline): MNHEY, SVGAGI. The CDR3 is 15 residues long. As for this clonotype: Its matching antigen is unknown. Germline is not matched at one junction end, which may reflect a read error.

The specimen sequenced was blood. The chain joins TRBV6-5 to TRBJ1-4; no reliable D call. The receptor was isolated from a man younger than 40 in good health. The CDR3 is CASSRDGATNGKLFF. CDR3 bases: TGTGCCAGCAGCCGCGACGGTGCAACTAATGGAAAACTGTTTTTT.